This T cell receptor beta chain appears in the sequencing data of a study of Tregs in tolerant kidney transplant recipients. Study-level points and caveats: Biological reproducibility was not directly addressed in this study. Activated donor B cell expansion appeared to reveal the most relevant donor-specific TCRbeta repertoire. Validation in larger populations is needed because few patients were studied.

Assay used: immunoSEQ multiplex PCR; TCRdb lists only in-frame clones, some missing. There are under 100,000 clones in the sample; about 92% occur only once, and roughly 5% lies in the top ten. This CDR3 spans 16 amino acids. The germline V gene has CDR1 SEHNR and CDR2 FQNEAQ (reference sequence). V lost 0 bases to trimming and J lost 8 bases, with 14 bases between them. CD4+CD25+CD127- Tregs, CD4+CD25- non-Tregs, CD4 and CD8 cells were sorted. This clone was counted once. The antigen remains unidentified. The sequence was obtained from a human donor in good health. Input material: CD8+ T cells from blood. The chain uses TRBV7-9 and TRBJ1-6; tentatively, D is TRBD1 (5 bases). CDR3 in amino acids: CASSLAGGRVDSPLHF. The CDR3 coding sequence is TGTGCCAGCAGCTTAGCCGGAGGCAGGGTGGATTCACCCCTCCACTTT.